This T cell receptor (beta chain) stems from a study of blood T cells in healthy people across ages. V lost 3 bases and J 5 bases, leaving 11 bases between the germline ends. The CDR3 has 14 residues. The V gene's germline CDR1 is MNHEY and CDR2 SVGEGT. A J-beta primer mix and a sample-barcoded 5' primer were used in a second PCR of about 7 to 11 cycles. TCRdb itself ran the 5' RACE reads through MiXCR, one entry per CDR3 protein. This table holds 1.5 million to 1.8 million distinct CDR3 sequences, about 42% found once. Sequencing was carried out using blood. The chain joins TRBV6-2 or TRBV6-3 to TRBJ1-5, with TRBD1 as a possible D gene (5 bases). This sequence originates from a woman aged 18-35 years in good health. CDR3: CASSYRGLYQPQHF. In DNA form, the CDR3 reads TGTGCCAGCAGTTATAGGGGTTTGTATCAGCCCCAGCATTTT.